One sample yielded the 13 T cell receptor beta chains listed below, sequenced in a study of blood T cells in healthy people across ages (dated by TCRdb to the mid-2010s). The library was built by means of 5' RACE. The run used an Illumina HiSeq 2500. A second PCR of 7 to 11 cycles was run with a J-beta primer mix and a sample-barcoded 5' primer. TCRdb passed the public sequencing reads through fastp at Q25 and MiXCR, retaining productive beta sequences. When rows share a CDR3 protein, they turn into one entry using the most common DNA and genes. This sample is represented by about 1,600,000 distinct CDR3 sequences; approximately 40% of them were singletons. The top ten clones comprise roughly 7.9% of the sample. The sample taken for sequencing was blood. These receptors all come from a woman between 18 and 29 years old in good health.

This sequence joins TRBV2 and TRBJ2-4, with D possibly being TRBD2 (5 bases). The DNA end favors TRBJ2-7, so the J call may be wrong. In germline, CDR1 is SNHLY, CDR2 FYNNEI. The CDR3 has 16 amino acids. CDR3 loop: CASSPNDRGSSYEQYF. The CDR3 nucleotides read TGTGCCAGCAGCCCTAATGACCGGGGTAGCTCCTACGAGCAGTACTTC.

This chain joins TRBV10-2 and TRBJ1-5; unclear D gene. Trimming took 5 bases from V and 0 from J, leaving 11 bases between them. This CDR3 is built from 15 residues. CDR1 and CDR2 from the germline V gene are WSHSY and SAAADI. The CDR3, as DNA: TGCGCCAGCAGTTTGGACGGATTTAGCAATCAGCCCCAGCATTTT. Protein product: CASSLDGFSNQPQHF.

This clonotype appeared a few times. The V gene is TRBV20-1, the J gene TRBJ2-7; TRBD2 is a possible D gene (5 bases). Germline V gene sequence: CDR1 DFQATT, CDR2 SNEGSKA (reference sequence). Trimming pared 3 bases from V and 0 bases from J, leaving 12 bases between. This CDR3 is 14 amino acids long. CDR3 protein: CSASATSGSYEQYF. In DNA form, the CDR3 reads TGCAGTGCTAGCGCAACAAGCGGCTCCTACGAGCAGTACTTC.

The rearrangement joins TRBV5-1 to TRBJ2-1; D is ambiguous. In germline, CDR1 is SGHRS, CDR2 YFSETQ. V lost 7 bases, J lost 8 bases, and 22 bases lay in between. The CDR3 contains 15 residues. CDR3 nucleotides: TGCGCCAGCCGCACCGTGACAACCGTATTTGATGAGCAGTTCTTC. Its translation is CASRTVTTVFDEQFF.

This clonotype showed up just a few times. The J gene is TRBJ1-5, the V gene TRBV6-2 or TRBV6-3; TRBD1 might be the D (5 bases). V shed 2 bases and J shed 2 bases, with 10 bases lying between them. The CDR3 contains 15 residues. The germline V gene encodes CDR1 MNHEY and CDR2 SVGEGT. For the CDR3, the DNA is TGTGCCAGCAGTTACGAGGGGAGGGGCAATCAGCCCCAGCATTTT. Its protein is CASSYEGRGNQPQHF.

The CDR3 spells CASTPPDYEQYF. CDR3 DNA: TGTGCCAGCACGCCGCCAGACTACGAGCAGTACTTC. The rearrangement uses TRBV6-1 and TRBJ2-7; D unclear. The length of the CDR3 is 12 residues. V was clipped by 7 bases and J by 3 bases, with 10 bases between them. The germline V gene encodes CDR1 MNHNS and CDR2 SASEGT.

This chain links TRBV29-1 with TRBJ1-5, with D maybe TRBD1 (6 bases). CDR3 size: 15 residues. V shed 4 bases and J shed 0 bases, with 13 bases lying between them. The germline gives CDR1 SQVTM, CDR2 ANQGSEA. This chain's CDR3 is CSVVEGGLSNQPQHF. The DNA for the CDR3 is TGCAGCGTTGTTGAGGGGGGACTTAGCAATCAGCCCCAGCATTTT. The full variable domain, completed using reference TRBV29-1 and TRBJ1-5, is SAVISQKPSRDICQRGTSLTIQCQVDSQVTMMFWYRQQPGQSLTLIATANQGSEATYESGFVIDKFPISRPNLTFSTLTVSNMSPEDSSIYLCSVVEGGLSNQPQHFGDGTRLSIL.

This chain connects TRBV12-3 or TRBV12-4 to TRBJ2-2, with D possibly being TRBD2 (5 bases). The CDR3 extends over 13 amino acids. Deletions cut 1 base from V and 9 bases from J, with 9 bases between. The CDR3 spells CASSLVGSRELFF. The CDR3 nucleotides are TGTGCCAGCAGTTTAGTGGGGAGCCGGGAGCTGTTTTTT.

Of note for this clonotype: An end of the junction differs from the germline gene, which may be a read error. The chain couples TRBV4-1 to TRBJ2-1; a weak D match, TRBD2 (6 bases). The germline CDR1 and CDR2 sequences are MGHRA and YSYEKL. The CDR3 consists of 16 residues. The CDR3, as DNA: TGCGCCAGCAGCCAATCCCCGGGGGTATCCTACAATAAGCAGTTCTTC. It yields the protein CASSQSPGVSYNKQFF.

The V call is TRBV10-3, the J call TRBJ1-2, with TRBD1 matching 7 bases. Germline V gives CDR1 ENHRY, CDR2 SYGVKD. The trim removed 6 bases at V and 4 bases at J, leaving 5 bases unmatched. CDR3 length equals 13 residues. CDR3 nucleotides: TGTGCCATCAGCGTAGACAGGGCCTATGGCTACACCTTC. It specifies CAISVDRAYGYTF.

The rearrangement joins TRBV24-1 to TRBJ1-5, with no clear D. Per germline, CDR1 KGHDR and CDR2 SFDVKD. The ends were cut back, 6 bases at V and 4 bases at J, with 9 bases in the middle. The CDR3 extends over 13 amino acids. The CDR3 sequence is CATSSSANQPQHF. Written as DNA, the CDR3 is TGTGCCACCAGTTCCTCGGCAAATCAGCCCCAGCATTTT.

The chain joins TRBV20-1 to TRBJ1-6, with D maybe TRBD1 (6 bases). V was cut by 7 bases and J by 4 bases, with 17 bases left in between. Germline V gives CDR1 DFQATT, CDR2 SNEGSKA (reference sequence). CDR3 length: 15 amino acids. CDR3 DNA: TGCAGTGTGTCGGGGGCGCTTGGATATAATTCACCCCTCCACTTT. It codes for CSVSGALGYNSPLHF.

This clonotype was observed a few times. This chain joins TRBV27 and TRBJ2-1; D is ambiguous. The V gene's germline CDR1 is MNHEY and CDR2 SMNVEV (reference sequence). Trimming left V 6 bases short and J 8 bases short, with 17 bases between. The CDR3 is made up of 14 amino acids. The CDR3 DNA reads TGTGCCAGCAGATCTCGAAACTGGTCCGATGAGCAGTTCTTC. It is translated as CASRSRNWSDEQFF.